One sample yielded the 12 T cell receptor beta chains listed below, sequenced in a study of blood T cells in healthy people across ages. It was with a sample-barcoded 5' primer and a J-beta primer mix that a second PCR of roughly 7 to 12 cycles was run. From the 5' RACE reads, TCRdb called clonotypes with MiXCR, one entry per CDR3 protein. Altogether around 1.1 million distinct CDR3 sequences are present, 35% to 40% being singletons, with the ten largest covering about an eighth. Sequences were obtained from blood. These TCRs come from a man between 18 and 29 years old in good health.

The chain links TRBV4-2 to TRBJ2-3, with D unclear. Trimming took 2 bases from V and 2 from J, leaving 14 bases between them. The germline V gene has CDR1 LGHNA and CDR2 YNFKEQ. The CDR3 is 16 residues long. DNA for the CDR3: TGTGCCAGCAGCCAAAAGACGCGGATACTCACAGATACGCAGTATTTT. Protein: CASSQKTRILTDTQYF.

There are a few counts of this clonotype. J is TRBJ2-7 and V is TRBV6-5, with D possibly matching TRBD2 (5 bases). V was clipped by 6 bases and J by 0 bases, with 9 bases between them. Germline assignment: CDR1 MNHEY and CDR2 SVGAGI. This CDR3 is 13 amino acids long. The CDR3, as DNA: TGTGCCAGCAGGCTGACTAACTCCTACGAGCAGTACTTC. Translation gives CASRLTNSYEQYF.

V is TRBV20-1 and J is TRBJ1-2; a weak D match, TRBD1 (6 bases). CDR1 DFQATT and CDR2 SNEGSKA come from the germline V gene (reference sequence). V shed 5 bases and J shed 4 bases, with 11 bases lying between them. The CDR3 is 12 amino acids. The CDR3 region has the DNA TGCAGTGCTCACAGGGAACCCTATGGCTACACCTTC. Translating it yields CSAHREPYGYTF.

The rearrangement links TRBV11-2 to TRBJ2-7, with TRBD2 matching over 8 bases. J gave up 2 bases and V 5 bases, and 5 bases lay outside the gene matches. This CDR3 contains 14 residues. From germline, CDR1 is SGHAT and CDR2 FQNNGV. CDR3 sequence (DNA): TGTGCCAGCAGCAGGGGACTAGTCACCTACGAGCAGTACTTC. Protein product: CASSRGLVTYEQYF.

The V and J genes are TRBV4-2 and TRBJ2-7; 9 bases fit TRBD1. V was clipped by 4 bases and J by 1 base; unmatched bases: 14. The germline V gene has CDR1 LGHNA and CDR2 YNFKEQ. The CDR3 has 18 residues. CDR3 nucleotide sequence: TGTGCCAGCAGCCTTGGATCCGCGGGGACAGGGCCTTCCTACGAGCAGTACTTC. This gives the protein CASSLGSAGTGPSYEQYF.

Regarding this clonotype: This sequence may be a read error, since a much larger clone differs from it by one base. The chain employs TRBV29-1 and TRBJ2-1; D may be TRBD1 (6 bases). This CDR3 spans 11 amino acids. In germline, CDR1 is SQVTM, CDR2 ANQGSEA. Trimming cost V 6 bases and J 13 bases, with 16 bases left between them. CDR3 DNA sequence: TGCAGCGTGGACAGTCGTGAGACCCAGTTCTTC. Its protein is CSVDSRETQFF.

The rearrangement links TRBV6-2 or TRBV6-3 to TRBJ2-5, with TRBD1 as a possible D gene (6 bases). This CDR3 is built from 16 residues. Germline CDR1 and CDR2: MNHEY and SVGEGT. V was clipped by 0 bases and J by 1 base, with 12 bases between them. Here the CDR3 reads CASSYSMGAVQETQYF. CDR3 nucleotide sequence: TGTGCCAGCAGTTACTCGATGGGGGCAGTCCAAGAGACCCAGTACTTC.

This clonotype was observed many times. V and J are TRBV7-2 and TRBJ2-5; D is possibly TRBD1 (6 bases). Trimming shortened V by 3 bases and J by 2 bases, and 10 bases separated the two germline ends. CDR1 SGHTA and CDR2 FQGNSA come from the germline V gene. The CDR3 covers 14 residues. The CDR3 DNA sequence: TGTGCCAGCAGCTTGTTTACAGGGCAAGAGACCCAGTACTTC. Protein sequence: CASSLFTGQETQYF.

The chain employs TRBV29-1 and TRBJ2-1; D perhaps matches TRBD1 (5 bases). CDR1 and CDR2 (germline): SQVTM, ANQGSEA. V lost 8 bases and J 4 bases, leaving 12 bases between the germline ends. The CDR3 covers 12 residues. This CDR3 reads CSSRVPYNEQFF. CDR3 coding DNA: TGCAGCTCCAGGGTACCGTACAATGAGCAGTTCTTC.

The chain has TRBV7-2 and TRBJ2-3; the D gene is possibly TRBD1 (6 bases). V was trimmed by 0 bases and J by 2 bases, leaving 9 bases between them. CDR1 and CDR2 (germline): SGHTA, FQGNSA. There are 15 residues in the CDR3. CDR3 in amino acids: CASSLATGYTDTQYF. The CDR3 DNA sequence: TGTGCCAGCAGCTTAGCGACAGGATACACAGATACGCAGTATTTT. Variable domain in full (rest from reference TRBV7-2 and TRBJ2-3): GAGVSQSPSNKVTEKGKDVELRCDPISGHTALYWYRQSLGQGLEFLIYFQGNSAPDKSGLPSDRFSAERTGGSVSTLTIQRTQQEDSAVYLCASSLATGYTDTQYFGPGTRLTVL.

This clonotype appeared a few times. J is TRBJ2-1 and V is TRBV4-3; TRBD2 might be the D (5 bases). Trimming cost V 4 bases and J 7 bases, with 11 bases left between them. The germline CDR1 and CDR2 sequences are LGHNA and YSLEER. The CDR3 extends over 13 amino acids. CDR3 nucleotides: TGCGCCAGCAGCCTTAGGACTGGGAATGAGCAGTTCTTC. It encodes CASSLRTGNEQFF.

V and J are TRBV4-1 and TRBJ2-7; a possible D gene is TRBD1 (6 bases). The V and J ends lost 1 base and 7 bases respectively, with 14 bases between them. The germline V gene has CDR1 MGHRA and CDR2 YSYEKL. The CDR3 is 14 residues long. CDR3 nucleotides: TGCGCCAGCAGCCAAGTGGACAGCTACAATGAGCAGTACTTC. This translates into CASSQVDSYNEQYF.